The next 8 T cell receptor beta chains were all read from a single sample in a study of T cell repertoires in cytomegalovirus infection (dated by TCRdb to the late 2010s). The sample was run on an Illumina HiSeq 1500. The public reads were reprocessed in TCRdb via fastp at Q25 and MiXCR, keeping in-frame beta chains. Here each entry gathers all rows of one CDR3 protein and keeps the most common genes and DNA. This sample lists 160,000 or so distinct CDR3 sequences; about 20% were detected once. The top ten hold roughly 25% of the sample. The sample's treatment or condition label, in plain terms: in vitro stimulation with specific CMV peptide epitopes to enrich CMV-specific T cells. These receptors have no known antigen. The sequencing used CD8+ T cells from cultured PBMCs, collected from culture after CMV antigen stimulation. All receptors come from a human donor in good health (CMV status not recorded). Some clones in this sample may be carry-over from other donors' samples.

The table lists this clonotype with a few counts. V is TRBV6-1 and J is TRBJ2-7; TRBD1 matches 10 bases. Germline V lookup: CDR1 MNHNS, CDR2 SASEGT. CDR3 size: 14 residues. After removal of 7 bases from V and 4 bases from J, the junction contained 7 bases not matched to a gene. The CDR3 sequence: CASNPGQGTYEQYF. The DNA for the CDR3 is TGTGCCAGCAACCCGGGACAGGGGACATACGAGCAGTACTTC.

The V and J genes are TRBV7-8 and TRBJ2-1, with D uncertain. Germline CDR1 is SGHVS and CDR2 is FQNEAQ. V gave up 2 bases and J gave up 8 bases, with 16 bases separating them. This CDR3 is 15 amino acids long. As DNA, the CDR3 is TGTGCCAGCAGCTTATTAAGTGGGCCTGGGGATGAGCAGTTCTTC. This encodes CASSLLSGPGDEQFF.

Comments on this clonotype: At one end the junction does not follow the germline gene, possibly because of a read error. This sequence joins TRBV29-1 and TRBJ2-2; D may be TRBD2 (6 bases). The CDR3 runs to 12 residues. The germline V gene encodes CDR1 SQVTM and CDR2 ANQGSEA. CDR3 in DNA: TGCAGCGTCTTCGGGGCCACCGGGGGGCTGTTTTTT. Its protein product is CSVFGATGGLFF.

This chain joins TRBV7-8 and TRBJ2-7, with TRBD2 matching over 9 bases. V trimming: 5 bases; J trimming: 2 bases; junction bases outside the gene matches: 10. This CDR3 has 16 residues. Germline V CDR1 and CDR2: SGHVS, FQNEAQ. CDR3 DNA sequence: TGTGCCAGCAGCCCGGCGACTAGCGGCGAGCCCTACGAGCAGTACTTC. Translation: CASSPATSGEPYEQYF.

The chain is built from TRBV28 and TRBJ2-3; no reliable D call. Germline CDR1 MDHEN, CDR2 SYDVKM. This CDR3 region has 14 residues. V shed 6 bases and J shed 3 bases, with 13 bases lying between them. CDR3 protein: CASRSSVWTDTQYF. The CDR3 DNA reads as TGTGCCAGCAGGTCCTCGGTGTGGACAGATACGCAGTATTTT. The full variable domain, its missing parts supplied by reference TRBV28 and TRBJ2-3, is DVKVTQSSRYLVKRTGEKVFLECVQDMDHENMFWYRQDPGLGLRLIYFSYDVKMKEKGDIPEGYSVSREKKERFSLILESASTNQTSMYLCASRSSVWTDTQYFGPGTRLTVL.

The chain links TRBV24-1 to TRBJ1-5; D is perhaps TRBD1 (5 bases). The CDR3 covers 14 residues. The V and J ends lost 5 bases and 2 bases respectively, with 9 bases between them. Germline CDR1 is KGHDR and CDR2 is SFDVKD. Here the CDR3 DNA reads TGTGCCACCAGTGCAGGGATTCGCAATCAGCCCCAGCATTTT. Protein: CATSAGIRNQPQHF.

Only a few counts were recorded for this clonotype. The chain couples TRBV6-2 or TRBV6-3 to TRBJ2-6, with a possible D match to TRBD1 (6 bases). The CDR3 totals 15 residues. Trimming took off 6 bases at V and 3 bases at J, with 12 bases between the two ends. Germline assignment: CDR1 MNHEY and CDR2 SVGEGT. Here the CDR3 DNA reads TGTGCCAGCAGCTTCACAGGGCTTGGGGCCAACGTCCTGACTTTC. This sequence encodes CASSFTGLGANVLTF.

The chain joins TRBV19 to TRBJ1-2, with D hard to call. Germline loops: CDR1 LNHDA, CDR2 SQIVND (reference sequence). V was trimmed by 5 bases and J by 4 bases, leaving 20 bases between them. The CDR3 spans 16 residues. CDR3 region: CASSPAGHPKGYGYTF. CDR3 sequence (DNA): TGTGCCAGTAGTCCCGCGGGCCACCCCAAGGGCTATGGCTACACCTTC.